The clone carrying this TCR beta chain was found a few times. Trimming took 6 bases from V and 0 from J; bases not matched to a gene: 15. Per the germline V gene, CDR1 is MDHEN and CDR2 is SYDVKM. The length of the CDR3 is 19 residues. The data were taken from a study of T-cell reconstitution after alpha-beta-depleted transplantation in children. TCRbeta library preparation incorporated unique molecular identifiers. Using its own MiXCR run on the PCR reads, TCRdb lists one record per CDR3 protein. The sample records about 640,000 distinct CDR3 sequences, roughly 17% being singletons. This sample comprised PBMCs from the stem cell graft donor, obtained from the stem cell graft. The V gene is TRBV28, the J gene TRBJ2-5; 11 bases are a match to TRBD2. The TCR was taken from a human donor who donated a stem cell graft to a child with acute myeloid leukemia. The CDR3 bases are TGTGCCAGCAGCTTAGCCCCACCTCTAGCGGGGGGAGACCAAGAGACCCAGTACTTC. Amino acid sequence: CASSLAPPLAGGDQETQYF.